These T cell receptor beta chains were read from a single sample in a study of cytomegalovirus exposure and HLA in healthy donors. Profiling relied on immunoSEQ multiplex PCR, and the TCRdb table lists in-frame clones only, not all of them. The table shows 210,000 or so clones, with under 85% occurring only once. Sequencing was carried out using PBMCs. The receptors were gathered from a woman in her fifties or sixties in good health and CMV-seropositive. CDR3s include the opening cysteine and the closing phenylalanine or tryptophan. Each record gives: CDR3 protein, CDR3 DNA, D gene, CDR3 length, J gene, V gene. D genes are given only for firm matches.

CDR3 protein: CASSLTQGRNEQFF; CDR3 DNA: TGTGCCAGCAGTTTAACCCAGGGGCGCAATGAGCAGTTCTTC; D gene: NA; CDR3 length: 14; J gene: TRBJ2-1; V gene: TRBV28
CDR3 protein: CASSFGQRNTEAFF; CDR3 DNA: TGCGCCAGCAGCTTTGGACAGAGGAACACTGAAGCTTTCTTT; D gene: NA; CDR3 length: 14; J gene: TRBJ1-1; V gene: TRBV5-1
CDR3 protein: CASSDQGVFNEKLFF; CDR3 DNA: TGTGCCAGCAGCGACCAAGGGGTTTTCAACGAAAAACTGTTTTTT; D gene: NA; CDR3 length: 15; J gene: TRBJ1-4; V gene: TRBV6-6
CDR3 protein: CSVRTGGTGELFF; CDR3 DNA: TGCAGCGTCCGGACAGGGGGGACCGGGGAGCTGTTTTTT; D gene: TRBD1; CDR3 length: 13; J gene: TRBJ2-2; V gene: TRBV29-1
CDR3 protein: CASSLDAGGTEAFF; CDR3 DNA: TGTGCCAGCAGCTTGGATGCGGGAGGCACTGAAGCTTTCTTT; D gene: NA; CDR3 length: 14; J gene: TRBJ1-1; V gene: TRBV5-4
CDR3 protein: CSARRDYEQYF; CDR3 DNA: TGCAGTGCTAGACGGGACTACGAGCAGTACTTC; D gene: NA; CDR3 length: 11; J gene: TRBJ2-7; V gene: TRBV20-1
CDR3 protein: CASSQDGDRGETQYF; CDR3 DNA: TGCGCCAGCAGCCAAGATGGGGACAGGGGGGAGACCCAGTACTTC; D gene: TRBD1; CDR3 length: 15; J gene: TRBJ2-5; V gene: TRBV4-1
CDR3 protein: CASSQEGLSDEQFF; CDR3 DNA: TGCGCCAGCAGCCAAGAAGGACTGTCAGATGAGCAGTTCTTC; D gene: NA; CDR3 length: 14; J gene: TRBJ2-1; V gene: TRBV4-1
CDR3 protein: CASKRQGTYNEQFF; CDR3 DNA: TGTGCCAGCAAGAGACAGGGGACCTACAATGAGCAGTTCTTC; D gene: TRBD1; CDR3 length: 14; J gene: TRBJ2-1; V gene: TRBV27
CDR3 protein: CASSPNGGGGQLNYGYTF; CDR3 DNA: TGTGCCAGCAGCCCAAACGGGGGGGGAGGACAGCTTAACTATGGCTACACCTTC; D gene: NA; CDR3 length: 18; J gene: TRBJ1-2; V gene: TRBV7-9
CDR3 protein: CASSVGQVNTEAFF; CDR3 DNA: TGTGCCAGCAGCGTAGGACAGGTGAACACTGAAGCTTTCTTT; D gene: NA; CDR3 length: 14; J gene: TRBJ1-1; V gene: TRBV9